Below, 18 T cell receptor beta chains from the same sample are listed, as sequenced in a study of T cell responses to AZD1222 COVID-19 vaccine listed by TCRdb under 2021. The time point label here, explained by the study, means: baseline before first vaccination. Library method: the immunoSEQ multiplex PCR assay. In its TCRdb copy, this immuneACCESS table keeps in-frame sequences only and misses some clones. Where compared with another copy, unresolved V genes explain less than half of these, and the others have no known cause. This sample lists fewer than 150,000 clones; roughly 87% were detected once. The top ten constitute around 1.6% of the sample. Sample: peripheral blood, taken on day 0 of AZD1222 vaccination. The source of these receptors is an adult in good health.

This clone was seen a few times. This sequence joins TRBV4-1 and TRBJ2-7; D remains ambiguous. The germline V gene has CDR1 MGHRA and CDR2 YSYEKL. This CDR3 is 18 amino acids long. The V gene lost 0 bases and the J gene lost 1 base, with 19 bases spanning the gap. The CDR3: CASSQDVTRSLPSYEQYF. The CDR3 nucleotides are TGCGCCAGCAGCCAAGATGTCACCAGGTCCTTGCCTTCCTACGAGCAGTACTTC.

The V gene is TRBV20-1, the J gene TRBJ1-2, with a tentative D call TRBD1 (6 bases). CDR1 is DFQATT and CDR2 is SNEGSKA in the germline V gene (reference sequence). The CDR3 has 13 residues. V lost 3 bases and J lost 3, with 11 bases in between. CDR3 sequence: CSASWDTDYGYTF. CDR3 coding DNA: TGCAGTGCTAGTTGGGACACGGACTATGGCTACACCTTC.

The genes are TRBV30 and TRBJ1-5; D is unclear. Germline V gene data show CDR1 as GTSNPN and CDR2 as SVGIG (reference sequence). V was cut by 2 bases and J by 0 bases, with 8 bases left in between. The CDR3 extends over 14 amino acids. The DNA for the CDR3 is TGTGCCTGGAGTTGGCAGGCTAGCAATCAGCCCCAGCATTTT. Translated: CAWSWQASNQPQHF. The whole variable domain, remainder taken from reference TRBV30 and TRBJ1-5, is SQTIHQWPATLVQPVGSPLSLECTVEGTSNPNLYWYRQAAGRGLQLLFYSVGIGQISSEVPQNLSASRPQDRQFILSSKKLLLSDSGFYLCAWSWQASNQPQHFGDGTRLSIL.

The CDR3 DNA reads as TGTGCCAGCAGCCCAAGGGTGAACGAAAAACTGTTTTTT. Protein product: CASSPRVNEKLFF. V and J are TRBV5-4 and TRBJ1-4; D unresolved. V was clipped by 4 bases and J by 8 bases, with 12 bases between them. The germline V gene encodes CDR1 SGHNT and CDR2 YYREEE (reference sequence). CDR3 length equals 13 residues.

V gene TRBV30 combines with J gene TRBJ1-6; D ambiguous. In germline, CDR1 is GTSNPN, CDR2 SVGIG (reference sequence). Trimming cost V 2 bases and J 1 base, with 6 bases left between them. The CDR3 has 14 residues. Written as DNA, the CDR3 is TGTGCCTGGAGTTTGGGTTCCTATAATTCACCCCTCCACTTT. Its translation: CAWSLGSYNSPLHF.

The chain links TRBV9 to TRBJ1-2, with TRBD1 matching 7 bases. CDR1 SGDLS and CDR2 YYNGEE come from the germline V gene. With 5 bases clipped from V and 0 bases from J, the junction kept 7 bases outside the gene matches. This CDR3 contains 15 residues. The CDR3, as DNA: TGTGCCAGCAGTATAGGGGGACAGACTAACTATGGCTACACCTTC. Amino acids: CASSIGGQTNYGYTF.

The V call is TRBV7-3, the J call TRBJ2-3; 7 nucleotides line up with TRBD2. V was clipped by 4 bases and J by 2 bases; unmatched bases: 6. The CDR3 sequence is 15 residues long. Germline CDR1 SGHTA, CDR2 FQGTGA. CDR3: CASSSLAGDTDTQYF. In DNA, the CDR3 is TGTGCCAGCAGCTCCTTAGCGGGTGACACAGATACGCAGTATTTT.

This clone was counted a single time. The chain carries TRBV3-1 (or the pseudogene TRBV3-2) and TRBJ1-2, with D unresolved. The CDR3 length is 13 residues. V lost 3 bases and J lost 4, with 9 bases in between. Germline CDR1 is LGHDT and CDR2 is YNNKEL (reference sequence). The CDR3 is CASSHGVSYGYTF. The CDR3 nucleotides are TGTGCCAGCAGCCATGGAGTAAGCTATGGCTACACCTTC.

The V call is TRBV5-1, the J call TRBJ1-1; TRBD1 matches at 7 bases. Losses at the gene ends were 4 bases for V and 3 bases for J; bases not matched to a gene: 9. Germline V gene data show CDR1 as SGHRS and CDR2 as YFSETQ. The CDR3 contains 15 residues. The CDR3 DNA is TGCGCCAGCAGCCCTAGACAGGGCGGGGACACTGAAGCTTTCTTT. As protein: CASSPRQGGDTEAFF.

The chain combines TRBV2 with TRBJ2-5; TRBD2 matches 7 bases. The germline V gene has CDR1 SNHLY and CDR2 FYNNEI. The CDR3 sequence is 16 residues long. Germline trimming cut 8 bases from V and 2 bases from J; bases unmatched to any gene: 14. CDR3 DNA: TGTGCCAGCTGGGGGGGAGCGACACTTATACAAGAGACCCAGTACTTC. Translated, it gives CASWGGATLIQETQYF.

The V gene is TRBV9, the J gene TRBJ2-7; the match to TRBD1 covers 8 bases. The CDR3 covers 15 residues. Unmatched junction bases numbered 3, after V lost 0 bases and J lost 1 base. The germline CDR1 and CDR2 sequences are SGDLS and YYNGEE. CDR3 sequence reads: CASSVGRDRSYEQYF. CDR3 nucleotides: TGTGCCAGCAGCGTAGGGCGGGACAGGTCCTACGAGCAGTACTTC. Drawing the rest from reference TRBV9 and TRBJ2-7, the complete variable domain is DSGVTQTPKHLITATGQRVTLRCSPRSGDLSVYWYQQSLDQGLQFLIQYYNGEERAKGNILERFSAQQFPDLHSELNLSSLELGDSALYFCASSVGRDRSYEQYFGPGTRLTVT.

This clone was counted once. V and J are TRBV5-1 and TRBJ2-7, with D hard to call. Germline V lookup: CDR1 SGHRS, CDR2 YFSETQ. The V end lost 4 bases, the J end lost 7 bases, and 9 bases lay between the germline ends. The CDR3 sequence is 11 residues long. The CDR3 DNA is TGCGCCAGCAGCCCCGATAGGGAGCAGTACTTC. This sequence encodes CASSPDREQYF.

The chain couples TRBV11-2 to TRBJ1-4; 8 bases match TRBD1. This CDR3 is built from 18 residues. V dropped 1 base and J dropped 8; count of bases not matched to a gene: 15. Germline V CDR1 and CDR2: SGHAT, FQNNGV. The DNA of the CDR3 is TGTGCCAGCAGCTTAGTTTCTTGGGACAGGAGAGGGAGGGAAAAACTGTTTTTT. Amino acid sequence: CASSLVSWDRRGREKLFF.

The chain has TRBV27 and TRBJ1-2; 9 bases match TRBD1. The V and J ends lost 8 bases and 2 bases, in that order; junction bases with no gene match: 3. The CDR3 runs 13 residues. Germline-derived CDR1 and CDR2 are MNHEY and SMNVEV (reference sequence). DNA for the CDR3: TGTGCCAGCGGAGGACAGGGGAACTATGGCTACACCTTC. Its protein product is CASGGQGNYGYTF.

V gene TRBV13 combines with J gene TRBJ1-1; 8 bases align to TRBD1. V lost 0 bases, J lost 3 bases, and 0 bases stayed unmatched. Germline lookup yields CDR1 PRHDT and CDR2 FYEKMQ (reference sequence). The CDR3 runs 14 residues. This chain's CDR3 is CASSLGQGDTEAFF. The DNA of the CDR3 is TGTGCCAGCAGCTTAGGACAGGGGGACACTGAAGCTTTCTTT.

This clone was picked up one time. The chain combines TRBV13 with TRBJ1-2; D is possibly TRBD1 (6 bases). The germline V gene encodes CDR1 PRHDT and CDR2 FYEKMQ (reference sequence). CDR3 length: 16 amino acids. Trimming took off 0 bases at V and 0 bases at J, with 11 bases between the two ends. For the CDR3, the DNA is TGTGCCAGCAGCTTAGGGTACAGGGTAACTAACTATGGCTACACCTTC. This sequence encodes CASSLGYRVTNYGYTF. The full variable domain, with the rest looked up from reference TRBV13 and TRBJ1-2, is AAGVIQSPRHLIKEKRETATLKCYPIPRHDTVYWYQQGPGQDPQFLISFYEKMQSDKGSIPDRFSAQQFSDYHSELNMSSLELGDSALYFCASSLGYRVTNYGYTFGSGTRLTVV.

This clone was seen a handful of times. The gene calls are TRBV28 and TRBJ1-2; no clear D gene. The CDR3 consists of 12 residues. Germline assignment: CDR1 MDHEN and CDR2 SYDVKM. The V gene lost 6 bases and the J gene lost 4 bases, with 9 bases spanning the gap. CDR3 nucleotide sequence: TGTGCCAGCAGCCCCTCGGTCTATGGCTACACCTTC. This gives the protein CASSPSVYGYTF.

The chain couples TRBV7-9 to TRBJ1-6, with 7 positions matching TRBD1. CDR1 is SEHNR, CDR2 FQNEAQ, per germline (reference sequence). The CDR3 is made up of 15 amino acids. V gave up 7 bases and J gave up 6 bases; unmatched junction bases: 9. The DNA of the CDR3 is TGTGCCAGCACCTCCTGGACAGGAACTAATTCACCCCTCCACTTT. It codes for CASTSWTGTNSPLHF.